This TCR beta chain was identified in a study of cytomegalovirus exposure and HLA in healthy donors. Study-level findings and limits: The authors later found HLA-associated TCR beta chains more clonally expanded than equally common others. Within a later analysis, the majority of CMV-associated TCR beta chains appeared HLA-restricted.

Use of 60 Vbeta and 13 Jbeta primers characterized the PCR. Using immunoSEQ multiplex PCR, the repertoire was profiled, and TCRdb retains in-frame clones only, with some absent. The sample records about 160,000 clones, about 88% being singletons. Healthy bone marrow donors made up the donors. Germline lookup yields CDR1 SNHLY and CDR2 FYNNEI. Trimming cost V 4 bases and J 4 bases, with 14 bases left between them. This CDR3 contains 15 residues. To note about this clone: Its antigen is undetermined.

The J gene is TRBJ2-1, the V gene TRBV2; a possible D gene is TRBD2 (6 bases). The sequence derives from a woman aged 18-35 years in good health and CMV-seronegative. Sequencing used PBMCs. In nucleotides, the CDR3 is TGTGCCAGCAGTGGTATAGGTGGGGGGTACAATGAGCAGTTCTTC. This gives the protein CASSGIGGGYNEQFF.